The entry that follows covers one T cell receptor beta chain sequence. Its antigen is as yet unknown. These data are taken from a study of post-analysis software for immune sequencing data. Study conclusions and caveats: Controls showed lower frequencies than patients for five TRBV segments, and TRBV5-6, TRBV5-1 and TRBV20-1 were among these.

V shed 1 base and J shed 0 bases, with 8 bases lying between them. This CDR3 comprises 15 residues. Per germline, CDR1 SGHRS and CDR2 YFSETQ. The authors incorporated unique molecular identifiers into the TCR beta cDNA libraries. TCRdb passed the PCR reads through MiXCR, listing each CDR3 protein once. The data show more than 450,000 distinct CDR3 sequences, around 44% seen once. This receptor was identified in a girl aged 10 to 17 with multiple sclerosis. The chain uses TRBV5-1 and TRBJ2-1; D remains ambiguous. The specimen was blood. CDR3 amino acids: CASSLTRSSYNEQFF. CDR3 sequence (DNA): TGCGCCAGCAGCTTGACGAGGAGCTCCTACAATGAGCAGTTCTTC.